Sequencing of this TCR beta chain was carried out in a study of cytotoxic CD8 clonotypes in ibrutinib-treated CLL. Study observations and caveats: Sustained-remission and progressing patients' sampling times differed.

Measured with immunoSEQ multiplex PCR; TCRdb has only the in-frame clones, and not every one. The sample comprises approximately 84,000 clones, roughly three quarters of which are singletons, and more than 4.5% rests with the top ten. In this sample, this clone turned up once. Its antigen is currently unknown. The CDR3 runs 14 residues. The ends were cut back, 0 bases at V and 7 bases at J, with 10 bases in the middle. Germline values: CDR1 LNHNV, CDR2 YYDKDF (reference sequence). The receptor's source is a human donor with chronic lymphocytic leukemia. The material sequenced was PBMCs, taken after 12 months of ibrutinib treatment. The chain links TRBV15 to TRBJ1-3; D might be TRBD1 (5 bases). The CDR3 DNA sequence: TGTGCCACCAGCAGAGACAGGGCCCGGAACACCATATATTTT. Encoded protein: CATSRDRARNTIYF.